What follows is one T cell receptor (beta chain) and its context. This specimen comes from a study of shared clonotypes between healthy human individuals. CDR3 length: 13 residues. V lost 7 bases and J 3 bases, leaving 11 bases between the germline ends. In germline, CDR1 is MDHEN, CDR2 SYDVKM. Deep level was the assay's run setting. The authors' processing: Without quality scores, immunoSEQ junctional reads could not be filtered like full-length reads. Clones were read by immunoSEQ multiplex PCR, and TCRdb kept only the in-frame ones, dropping some. The DNA gave D and trimming, while V, J and clone size come from that table. The top ten hold about 0.39% of the sample, which has 2 million to 2.5 million clones, approximately 95% seen once.

The sequenced sample consisted of naive CD4+ T cells from PBMCs. Specified subset: CD45RA+ positively selected. The receptor was isolated from a man aged 18-30 years in good health. Some clones in this sample may be carry-over from other donors' samples. V usage is TRBV28 and J usage is TRBJ2-3; D is unresolved. CDR3: CASKVGYTDTQYF. CDR3 sequence (DNA): TGTGCCAGCAAGGTGGGGTATACAGATACGCAGTATTTT.